These 30 T cell receptor beta chains were sequenced from one sample in a study of T-cell memory formation after mild COVID-19. TCRdb re-called the 5' RACE reads through MiXCR, storing one row per CDR3 protein. The sample includes 560,000 or so distinct CDR3 sequences, roughly 17% of them seen just once. The sample was PBMCs or a T cell subset sorted from them (not recorded which). The receptors stem from an adult woman who had mild COVID-19 (a few samples of this study predate the infection). Cell type and time point are not known.

The chain employs TRBV7-6 and TRBJ2-1; 13 bases are shared with TRBD2. Germline V gene sequence: CDR1 SGHVS, CDR2 FNYEAQ. The CDR3 spans 15 residues. Trimming removed 4 bases from V and 9 bases from J; junction bases left unmatched: 6. The CDR3 sequence is CASSSTSGRYGEQFF. In nucleotides, the CDR3 is TGTGCCAGCAGCTCGACTAGCGGGAGGTACGGTGAGCAGTTCTTC.

The table lists this clonotype with a few counts. The chain couples TRBV12-3 or TRBV12-4 to TRBJ2-5; D is unresolved. V lost 8 bases to trimming and J lost 7 bases, with 26 bases between them. CDR3 length equals 16 residues. As DNA, the CDR3 is TGTGCCAGCGGGTATATCCCCAGTACCAAGGAAGGGACCCAGTACTTC. It yields the protein CASGYIPSTKEGTQYF.

This clonotype was counted only a few times. The chain joins TRBV7-3 to TRBJ2-2, with 8 positions matching TRBD1. J lost 3 bases, V lost 5 bases, and 5 bases had no gene match. Germline CDR1 SGHTA, CDR2 FQGTGA. The CDR3 covers 15 residues. This chain's CDR3 is CASSLLDRDTGELFF. CDR3 nucleotide sequence: TGTGCCAGCAGCCTACTGGACAGGGACACCGGGGAGCTGTTTTTT.

This clonotype was detected a few times. The chain joins TRBV7-2 to TRBJ2-3, with D unclear. Germline V CDR1 and CDR2: SGHTA, FQGNSA. There are 17 residues in the CDR3. Trimming removed 5 bases from V and 2 bases from J, with 20 bases in between. CDR3 loop: CASSGPLVHQYTDTQYF. The DNA of the CDR3 is TGTGCCAGCAGCGGCCCTCTTGTACACCAATACACAGATACGCAGTATTTT.

V is TRBV6-5 and J is TRBJ2-3, with 9 bases that match TRBD1. The CDR3 length is 16 residues. The ends lost 2 bases at V and 1 base at J; junction bases unmatched: 4. The V gene's germline CDR1 is MNHEY and CDR2 SVGAGI. In nucleotides, the CDR3 is TGTGCCAGCAGTTACGGACAGGGGTTGGGCACAGATACGCAGTATTTT. The encoded protein is CASSYGQGLGTDTQYF.

This chain connects TRBV12-3 or TRBV12-4 to TRBJ2-7; the match to TRBD2 covers 7 bases. The CDR3 sequence is 14 residues long. J gave up 3 bases and V 5 bases, and 7 bases lay outside the gene matches. CDR3 nucleotide sequence: TGTGCCAGCAGTCCGACGACTAGCCGCTACGAGCAGTACTTC. Amino acid sequence: CASSPTTSRYEQYF.

This clonotype was detected only a few times. This chain uses TRBV12-3 or TRBV12-4 with TRBJ1-3, with D possibly being TRBD1 (5 bases). Trimming left V 6 bases short and J 2 bases short, with 14 bases between. CDR3 length equals 15 residues. The CDR3 sequence: CASSPAGTAGNTIYF. The DNA for the CDR3 is TGTGCCAGCAGCCCTGCGGGGACGGCTGGAAACACCATATATTTT.

V gene TRBV4-1 combines with J gene TRBJ2-7; 9 bases are shared with TRBD1. The CDR3 length is 17 residues. The V segment lost 5 bases and the J segment 1 base; nucleotides outside the gene matches: 12. Germline-derived CDR1 and CDR2 are MGHRA and YSYEKL. The CDR3: CASSLNRLDRGSYEQYF. CDR3 sequence (DNA): TGCGCCAGCAGCTTAAACCGGCTGGACAGGGGTTCCTACGAGCAGTACTTC.

This clonotype was counted only a few times. The chain uses TRBV12-3 or TRBV12-4 and TRBJ2-2, with 7 positions matching TRBD1. CDR3 length equals 15 residues. The V gene end was trimmed by 4 bases and the J gene end by 1 base; junction bases not matched to a gene: 3. The CDR3 loop reads CASSSYRGNTGELFF. In nucleotides, the CDR3 is TGTGCCAGCAGTTCCTACAGGGGGAACACCGGGGAGCTGTTTTTT.

This sequence joins TRBV24-1 and TRBJ2-1; TRBD2 aligns across 15 bases. Germline CDR1 is KGHDR and CDR2 is SFDVKD. The J segment lost 7 bases and the V segment lost 4 bases, leaving 10 bases of the junction unmatched. The CDR3 runs 18 residues. The CDR3 nucleotides are TGTGCCACCAGTGACCTTCCGGGACTAGCGGGAGGCCGGAATGAGCAGTTCTTC. It is translated as CATSDLPGLAGGRNEQFF.

The chain couples TRBV7-2 to TRBJ1-2; TRBD1 agrees at 7 bases. From germline, CDR1 is SGHTA and CDR2 FQGNSA. V was clipped by 1 base and J by 3 bases; unmatched bases: 5. This CDR3 is built from 15 residues. The CDR3 loop is CASSLVGGSDYGYTF. The DNA of the CDR3 is TGTGCCAGCAGCTTAGTAGGGGGCTCGGACTATGGCTACACCTTC.

The chain is built from TRBV5-1 and TRBJ2-2, with D unclear. V was cut by 5 bases and J by 1 base, with 6 bases left in between. Germline V gene data show CDR1 as SGHRS and CDR2 as YFSETQ. The CDR3 loop spans 13 amino acids. The CDR3 sequence: CASRAENTGELFF. The CDR3 region has the DNA TGCGCCAGCAGGGCAGAGAACACCGGGGAGCTGTTTTTT.

This clonotype has just a few counts. The chain is built from TRBV6-2 or TRBV6-3 and TRBJ1-2, with D possibly TRBD1 on 5 matching bases. CDR1 is MNHEY, CDR2 SVGEGT, per germline. The V gene lost 5 bases and the J gene lost 10 bases, with 11 bases spanning the gap. The CDR3 covers 11 residues. The CDR3 nucleotides are TGTGCCAGCAGTCACGGGACTGACTACACCTTC. It yields the protein CASSHGTDYTF.

This clonotype has only a few counts. J is TRBJ2-5 and V is TRBV7-9, with 15 bases aligning to TRBD2. V shed 5 bases, J shed 4 bases, and the junction held 8 bases outside the gene matches. The CDR3 has 17 residues. CDR1 and CDR2 (germline): SEHNR, FQNEAQ (reference sequence). CDR3 amino acids: CASSPGLAGGRVETQYF. For the CDR3, the DNA is TGTGCCAGCAGCCCCGGACTAGCGGGAGGGAGGGTAGAGACCCAGTACTTC. Supplemented by reference TRBV7-9 and TRBJ2-5, the full variable domain reads DTGVSQNPRHKITKRGQNVTFRCDPISEHNRLYWYRQTLGQGPEFLTYFQNEAQLEKSRLLSDRFSAERPKGSFSTLEIQRTEQGDSAMYLCASSPGLAGGRVETQYFGPGTRLLVL.

The chain joins TRBV7-9 to TRBJ2-1, with a weak D call TRBD1 (6 bases). This CDR3 has 14 residues. V lost 4 bases to trimming and J lost 0 bases, with 7 bases between them. Germline V gene data show CDR1 as SEHNR and CDR2 as FQNEAQ (reference sequence). The CDR3 protein is CASSSQGSYNEQFF. CDR3 nucleotides: TGTGCCAGCAGCTCACAGGGCTCCTACAATGAGCAGTTCTTC. The full variable domain, with the rest looked up from reference TRBV7-9 and TRBJ2-1, is DTGVSQNPRHKITKRGQNVTFRCDPISEHNRLYWYRQTLGQGPEFLTYFQNEAQLEKSRLLSDRFSAERPKGSFSTLEIQRTEQGDSAMYLCASSSQGSYNEQFFGPGTRLTVL.

This clonotype was observed a handful of times. The chain recombines TRBV3-1 with TRBJ1-5; TRBD1 matches at 9 bases. The CDR3 sequence is 14 residues long. Per the germline V gene, CDR1 is LGHDT and CDR2 is YNNKEL (reference sequence). V was pared by 8 bases and J by 1 base, with 3 bases of the junction left unmatched. The CDR3 DNA sequence: TGTGCCAGCGGACAGGGGACGAGCAATCAGCCCCAGCATTTT. It specifies CASGQGTSNQPQHF.

The table lists this clonotype with a few counts. The chain has TRBV4-3 and TRBJ1-2; perhaps TRBD1 as D (6 bases). The V gene's germline CDR1 is LGHNA and CDR2 YSLEER. The CDR3 has 14 amino acids. Trimming pared 1 base from V and 7 bases from J, leaving 13 bases between. CDR3 region: CASSQGFRGGGYTF. CDR3 bases: TGCGCCAGCAGCCAAGGCTTCAGGGGTGGTGGCTACACCTTC.

Here the CDR3 reads CASSDPGQVGTGELFF. The CDR3 nucleotides read TGTGCCAGCAGCGATCCGGGACAGGTTGGCACCGGGGAGCTGTTTTTT. This chain uses TRBV11-2 with TRBJ2-2; 8 bases align to TRBD1. The trim removed 5 bases at V and 4 bases at J, leaving 9 bases unmatched. Per the germline V gene, CDR1 is SGHAT and CDR2 is FQNNGV. This CDR3 region has 16 residues.

This clonotype was seen many times. The chain links TRBV5-1 to TRBJ2-5; 7 bases agree with TRBD2. Per germline, CDR1 SGHRS and CDR2 YFSETQ. The ends lost 0 bases at V and 5 bases at J; junction bases unmatched: 4. CDR3 size: 14 residues. The CDR3, as DNA: TGCGCCAGCAGCTTGGCGGGAGGAGAGGAGACCCAGTACTTC. This sequence encodes CASSLAGGEETQYF.

The rearrangement joins TRBV25-1 to TRBJ2-7; 9 positions agree with TRBD1. From germline, CDR1 is MGHDK and CDR2 SYGVNS. CDR3 length: 15 amino acids. V dropped 8 bases and J dropped 3; count of bases not matched to a gene: 11. Here the CDR3 DNA reads TGTGCCAGCCAAGTGACAGGGGGGCTATTCTACGAGCAGTACTTC. It is translated as CASQVTGGLFYEQYF.

This clonotype was detected a few times. This chain links TRBV12-3 or TRBV12-4 with TRBJ2-3; weak D call: TRBD2 (7 bases). This CDR3 contains 14 residues. The V and J ends lost 5 bases and 5 bases respectively, with 14 bases between them. CDR3 nucleotides: TGTGCCAGCAGTAATGCGCGGGGGCAAGATACGCAGTATTTT. It is translated as CASSNARGQDTQYF.

A few counts support this clonotype. This chain joins TRBV4-3 and TRBJ2-1; D call uncertain. The CDR3 has 13 amino acids. Trimming removed 1 base at V and 7 bases at J, with 8 bases between. CDR1 and CDR2 from the germline V gene are LGHNA and YSLEER. CDR3 protein: CASSQGAGNEQFF. The CDR3 DNA follows: TGCGCCAGCAGCCAAGGAGCCGGGAATGAGCAGTTCTTC.

This clonotype was seen at least ten times. CDR3 sequence: CASSSPGGTVQGGTETQYF. The CDR3 coding sequence is TGTGCCAGCAGCTCACCGGGGGGTACAGTGCAGGGAGGAACAGAGACCCAGTACTTC. The chain couples TRBV7-2 to TRBJ2-5; 7 bases are a match to TRBD2. V trimming: 4 bases; J trimming: 4 bases; junction bases outside the gene matches: 21. CDR3 size: 19 residues. In germline, CDR1 is SGHTA, CDR2 FQGNSA. The entire variable domain, with the rest obtained from reference TRBV7-2 and TRBJ2-5, is as follows: GAGVSQSPSNKVTEKGKDVELRCDPISGHTALYWYRQSLGQGLEFLIYFQGNSAPDKSGLPSDRFSAERTGGSVSTLTIQRTQQEDSAVYLCASSSPGGTVQGGTETQYFGPGTRLLVL.

This clonotype was picked up a small number of times. The rearrangement joins TRBV29-1 to TRBJ2-3; D unresolved. Trimming took 5 bases from V and 4 from J, leaving 4 bases between them. Germline lookup yields CDR1 SQVTM and CDR2 ANQGSEA. The CDR3 has 10 amino acids. CDR3 nucleotides: TGCAGCGTTTTTTCAGATACGCAGTATTTT. This encodes CSVFSDTQYF.

This clonotype was seen only a few times. The chain carries TRBV5-1 and TRBJ1-1; D gene uncertain. Germline CDR1 and CDR2: SGHRS and YFSETQ. V lost 1 base and J 1 base, leaving 14 bases between the germline ends. The CDR3 contains 16 residues. CDR3 region: CASSLRLRPTNTEAFF. The CDR3 coding sequence is TGCGCCAGCAGCTTGCGACTCAGGCCCACGAACACTGAAGCTTTCTTT.

This chain connects TRBV4-1 to TRBJ1-1; D is unresolved. The CDR3 has 15 amino acids. Deletions cut 0 bases from V and 4 bases from J, with 12 bases between. Germline V gene lookup returns CDR1 MGHRA and CDR2 YSYEKL. The CDR3 region is CASSQERQGGTEAFF. For the CDR3, the DNA is TGCGCCAGCAGCCAAGAAAGGCAAGGAGGCACTGAAGCTTTCTTT.

The V and J genes are TRBV4-1 and TRBJ1-5, with TRBD1 matching over 12 bases. V lost 5 bases to trimming and J lost 7 bases; unmatched junction nucleotides: 9. The CDR3 is 16 residues long. CDR1 and CDR2 from the germline V gene are MGHRA and YSYEKL. CDR3 sequence: CASSSRDRGLEQPQHF. CDR3 in DNA: TGCGCCAGCAGCTCCCGGGACAGGGGGCTAGAGCAGCCCCAGCATTTT.

This rearrangement joins TRBV20-1 to TRBJ1-1; 8 bases are shared with TRBD1. The CDR3 runs to 13 residues. Germline CDR1 and CDR2: DFQATT and SNEGSKA (reference sequence). With 3 bases clipped from V and 6 bases from J, the junction kept 6 bases outside the gene matches. Written as DNA, the CDR3 is TGCAGTGCTAGGCCGGACAGGGCTTCTGAAGCTTTCTTT. Translating gives CSARPDRASEAFF.

This chain joins TRBV7-2 and TRBJ1-5; D may be TRBD1 (5 bases). Germline lookup yields CDR1 SGHTA and CDR2 FQGNSA. The CDR3 contains 14 residues. Trimming left V 3 bases short and J 5 bases short, with 11 bases between. CDR3 in DNA: TGTGCCAGCAGCTTCCGGGACGGAGATCAGCCCCAGCATTTT. Encoded protein: CASSFRDGDQPQHF.

This chain connects TRBV2 to TRBJ2-1, with D hard to call. Germline V gives CDR1 SNHLY, CDR2 FYNNEI. V was shortened by 4 bases and J by 10 bases, with 8 bases between the two germline ends. The CDR3 covers 11 residues. The CDR3 bases are TGTGCCAGCAGTGTAGACTGGGAGCAGTTCTTC. Translation: CASSVDWEQFF.